The source of this T cell receptor (beta chain) is a study of beta chain features in type 1 diabetes. Study conclusions and caveats: TCRB CDR3s from Type 1 diabetes patients were moderately but significantly shorter in all four CD4+ subsets. Patients and controls would share equally any PCR tilt toward shorter templates. Among type 1 diabetes patients, VDJ junctions had fewer insertions and more deletions.

In this sample, this clone turned up a few times. Its specificity is unknown. The V end lost 4 bases, the J end lost 4 bases, and 10 bases lay between the germline ends. The CDR3 contains 13 residues. Germline CDR1 and CDR2: SGHNT and YYREEE (reference sequence). The whole isolated RNA underwent reverse transcription, so sequencing captured expressed TCRB transcripts. Sequenced naive, central memory and regulatory T cell samples produced an average of roughly 3.5 million reads. The data were produced by immunoSEQ multiplex PCR, yet TCRdb's version contains in-frame clones alone and is incomplete. The sample carries more than 100,000 clones, over 25% recorded once.

Material for sequencing was central memory CD4+ T cells from blood. The chain employs TRBV5-4 and TRBJ2-3, with a weak D call TRBD1 (6 bases). This TCR derives from a woman younger than 30 with type 1 diabetes. CDR3 residues: CASSPQGADTQYF. CDR3 bases: TGTGCCAGCAGCCCACAGGGTGCAGATACGCAGTATTTT. Full variable domain (outside the CDR3, taken from reference TRBV5-4 and TRBJ2-3): ETGVTQSPTHLIKTRGQQVTLRCSSQSGHNTVSWYQQALGQGPQFIFQYYREEENGRGNFPPRFSGLQFPNYSSELNVNALELDDSALYLCASSPQGADTQYFGPGTRLTVL.